This record concerns one TCR beta chain sequence. Original analysis: Amplification from reference gene primers served as the basis for estimated nucleated cell counts. The protocol was immunoSEQ multiplex PCR, while the TCRdb copy is restricted to in-frame clones and leaves out a portion. Clonal size and the V and J genes are those of that table, whereas D and trimming came from the DNA. The sample shows 100,000 to 150,000 clones, approximately 71% of them seen only once. This entry comes from a study of blood T cell repertoires in COVID-19. Study background: Samples taken during acute and convalescent COVID-19 were collected in the United States, Italy and Spain. PBMCs, B-cell-depleted T cells, or T cells were the source of the cDNA or gDNA that made up the material.

The CDR3 runs 14 residues. The V segment lost 5 bases and the J segment 6 bases; nucleotides outside the gene matches: 5. Germline V gene sequence: CDR1 MNHEY, CDR2 SVGAGI. The sequence was obtained from a woman in her 70s with acute or convalescent COVID-19. Sample: peripheral blood. V gene TRBV6-5 combines with J gene TRBJ2-7, with TRBD2 identical over 12 bases. The CDR3 region has the DNA TGTGCCAGCAGTCCCGGACTAGCGGGGTCCGAGCAGTACTTC. It specifies CASSPGLAGSEQYF.